This is a list of T cell receptor beta chains from one sample in a study of response to subunit inactivated influenza vaccine. MiXCR was run by TCRdb on the RT-PCR reads, yielding one entry per CDR3 protein. The table records 450,000 to 600,000 distinct CDR3 sequences, 7.6% of them present only once. Sample: PBMCs from blood, taken less than 30 months after vaccination. These receptors originate from a man aged 50 to 75 who received an inactivated influenza vaccine. The CDR3 runs from the conserved cysteine through the conserved F or W. D genes are given only for firm matches. The listing skips clone size in some rows; elsewhere it reads once, few, many or a size class.

J | V | D | size | CDR3 | DNA
TRBJ2-1 | TRBV11-2 | . | . | CASSLGKTGEAYNEQFF | TGTGCCAGCAGCTTAGGGAAAACGGGAGAGGCCTACAATGAGCAGTTCTTC
TRBJ1-5 | TRBV12-3/TRBV12-4 | . | few | CASTRGSNQPQHF | TGTGCCAGTACCCGGGGTAGCAATCAGCCCCAGCATTTT
TRBJ1-1 | TRBV12-3/TRBV12-4 | . | . | CASSFQTEAFF | TGTGCCAGCAGTTTTCAGACTGAAGCTTTCTTT
TRBJ1-1 | TRBV28 | . | . | CATLNGGGNTEAFF | TGTGCCACCTTGAACGGGGGGGGGAACACTGAAGCTTTCTTT
TRBJ2-1 | TRBV24-1 | . | . | CATSTRGNEQFF | TGTGCCACCTCAACTAGGGGGAATGAGCAGTTCTTC
TRBJ2-4 | TRBV5-1 | . | . | CASRAGEGAKNIQYF | TGCGCCAGCAGAGCCGGGGAAGGGGCCAAAAACATTCAGTACTTC
TRBJ2-7 | TRBV5-6 | . | few | CASSLNPGFGEQYF | TGTGCCAGCAGCTTGAATCCGGGGTTCGGCGAGCAGTACTTC
TRBJ2-7 | TRBV20-1 | TRBD1 | few | CSARMVQGAYEQYF | TGCAGTGCTCGGATGGTGCAGGGGGCCTACGAGCAGTACTTC
TRBJ2-3 | TRBV9 | TRBD2 | . | CASRVHKAGGSTDTQYF | TGTGCCAGCAGAGTCCATAAAGCGGGAGGTAGCACAGATACGCAGTATTTT
TRBJ2-3 | TRBV5-1 | TRBD2 | . | CASSFIAGGPADTQYF | TGCGCCAGCAGCTTTATAGCGGGAGGGCCAGCAGATACGCAGTATTTT
TRBJ2-2 | TRBV5-1 | . | . | CASRPEAGELFF | TGCGCCAGCAGGCCCGAGGCCGGGGAGCTGTTTTTT
TRBJ2-5 | TRBV7-9 | TRBD2 | . | CASSQLAEQETQYF | TGTGCCAGCAGCCAACTAGCGGAACAAGAGACCCAGTACTTC
TRBJ1-1 | TRBV5-1 | . | many | CASSLKRGTNTEAFF | TGCGCCAGCAGCTTGAAGCGGGGCACGAACACTGAAGCTTTCTTT
TRBJ2-7 | TRBV20-1 | TRBD2 | . | CSADRVRGGRGSYEQYF | TGCAGTGCTGACAGGGTTCGGGGCGGGAGGGGTTCCTACGAGCAGTACTTC
TRBJ1-1 | TRBV20-1 | . | few | CSARDPRGVNTEAFF | TGCAGTGCTAGAGATCCGCGGGGGGTTAACACTGAAGCTTTCTTT
TRBJ2-5 | TRBV5-1 | TRBD2 | . | CASIFGTSGKQETQYF | TGCGCCAGCATCTTCGGGACTAGCGGGAAACAAGAGACCCAGTACTTC
TRBJ2-4 | TRBV7-9 | TRBD1 | many | CASSLALDRVNIQYF | TGTGCCAGCAGCTTAGCGCTGGACAGGGTGAACATTCAGTACTTC
TRBJ2-1 | TRBV11-1 | . | many | CASTTASSYNEQFF | TGTGCCAGCACGACGGCTAGCTCCTACAATGAGCAGTTCTTC
TRBJ1-2 | TRBV28 | . | . | CASISPTGRYYGYTF | TGTGCCAGCATTTCACCGACAGGCAGATACTATGGCTACACCTTC
TRBJ1-2 | TRBV20-1 | TRBD1 | . | CSARTDRARYGYTF | TGCAGTGCTAGAACGGACAGGGCGAGATATGGCTACACCTTC
TRBJ2-2 | TRBV11-1 | TRBD1 | . | CAILLYIQGGRDTGELFF | TGTGCCATCCTTTTATACATCCAAGGGGGCCGCGACACCGGGGAGCTGTTTTTT
TRBJ2-1 | TRBV6-2/TRBV6-3 | TRBD2 | few | CASSYSPKAGRSYNEQFF | TGTGCCAGCAGTTACTCTCCTAAAGCGGGGCGATCCTACAATGAGCAGTTCTTC
TRBJ2-5 | TRBV6-1 | TRBD2 | . | CASSPNVLAGGSETQYF | TGTGCCAGCAGTCCCAATGTGCTAGCGGGAGGTTCAGAGACCCAGTACTTC
TRBJ2-2 | TRBV4-3 | TRBD1 | . | CASSRGDRAEGELFF | TGCGCCAGCAGCCGCGGGGACAGGGCAGAGGGGGAGCTGTTTTTT
TRBJ2-1 | TRBV4-3 | TRBD2 | few | CASSPLGLAGGKYNEQFF | TGCGCCAGCAGCCCATTGGGACTAGCGGGGGGTAAATACAATGAGCAGTTCTTC
TRBJ2-3 | TRBV7-8 | TRBD2 | many | CASSLEAGIAGVLDTQYF | TGTGCCAGCAGCTTAGAGGCGGGGATAGCGGGAGTTCTAGATACGCAGTATTTT
TRBJ2-7 | TRBV10-3 | . | once | CAISESWQGGYEQYF | TGTGCCATCAGTGAGTCGTGGCAGGGGGGGTACGAGCAGTACTTC
TRBJ2-1 | TRBV29-1 | . | many | CSAAGDRGDPNEQFF | TGCAGCGCTGCGGGGGACAGAGGGGACCCTAATGAGCAGTTCTTC
TRBJ2-3 | TRBV7-9 | TRBD2 | many | CASSQTSGTHDTQYF | TGTGCCAGCAGCCAGACTAGCGGGACTCATGATACGCAGTATTTT
TRBJ2-6 | TRBV11-1 | . | few | CASTSITGLFSGANVLTF | TGTGCCAGCACCAGTATTACAGGGCTATTCTCTGGGGCCAACGTCCTGACTTTC
TRBJ2-5 | TRBV5-6 | TRBD1 | . | CASSSGGDRAKTQYF | TGTGCCAGCAGCTCTGGTGGGGACAGGGCGAAGACCCAGTACTTC
TRBJ1-2 | TRBV7-9 | TRBD1 | . | CASSLGDRFGYTF | TGTGCCAGCAGCTTAGGGGACAGGTTTGGCTACACCTTC
TRBJ2-5 | TRBV29-1 | . | . | CSAPPVWGNQETQYF | TGCAGCGCCCCGCCGGTGTGGGGGAACCAAGAGACCCAGTACTTC